This T cell receptor beta chain was profiled in a study of blood T cell repertoires in COVID-19. J was trimmed by 4 bases and V by 0 bases; bases with no gene match: 8. This CDR3 has 16 amino acids. Germline V gives CDR1 LGHNA, CDR2 YNFKEQ. Sequencing used immunoSEQ multiplex PCR; TCRdb keeps in-frame clones, though not all of them. The sample has about 200,000 clones; 75% to 90% are singletons. The sequence derives from a man aged 25 to 40 who had recovered from COVID-19. Material for sequencing was peripheral blood. This chain uses TRBV4-2 with TRBJ2-7; 8 bases align to TRBD1. DNA for the CDR3: TGTGCCAGCAGCCAAGATAGGGTCCAGGGGGCGTACGAGCAGTACTTC. Translation: CASSQDRVQGAYEQYF.